A selection of T cell receptor beta chains follows, all from one sample in a study of OX40 agonist ivuxolimab in advanced cancers. Clones were sequenced by immunoSEQ multiplex PCR, and TCRdb holds only the in-frame ones, with some missing. Of 75,000 to 80,000 clones in the sample, around 80% were seen once. The starting material was CD4+ or CD8+ T cells sorted from blood, obtained in a trial of the OX40 agonist ivuxolimab. The receptors come from an adult with an advanced solid tumor such as melanoma, head and neck, liver or kidney cancer. Each CDR3 is given with its conserved first and last residue. A D gene is named only where the DNA matches it firmly. For some rows the clone size is stated as once, few or many, or as a class when expanded; others skip it.

D gene	J gene	clone size	V gene	CDR3 DNA	CDR3 protein
NA	TRBJ1-1	once	TRBV11-1	TGTGCCAGCAGCCTACGGGACACTGAAGCTTTCTTT	CASSLRDTEAFF
TRBD1	TRBJ1-2	few	TRBV6-1	TGTGCCAGCAGTGAGCCCTCGACAGGGTCGGACACCTTC	CASSEPSTGSDTF
TRBD1	TRBJ2-7	NA	TRBV5-1	TGCGCCAGCAGCCAGTTGGGACAGGGCGATTACGAGCAGTACTTC	CASSQLGQGDYEQYF
NA	TRBJ2-5	NA	TRBV5-1	TGCGCCAGCAGCGTTGGCTCGGGACAACTGGGAGAGACCCAGTACTTC	CASSVGSGQLGETQYF
NA	TRBJ1-6	NA	TRBV6-5	TGTGCCAGCGTCGGGGCCGAAAAGACCCCTCCACCCCTCCACTTT	CASVGAEKTPPPLHF
NA	TRBJ1-2	NA	TRBV19	TGTGCCAGTAGTAGCAATCGAAAGACCTATGGCTACACCTTC	CASSSNRKTYGYTF
NA	TRBJ1-1	NA	TRBV7-2	TGTGCCAGCAGCTCCCCCCTGAACACTGAAGCTTTCTTT	CASSSPLNTEAFF
NA	TRBJ2-5	NA	TRBV30	TGTGCCTGGAGTGTACGAGTAAGGGAGACCCAGTACTTC	CAWSVRVRETQYF
TRBD2	TRBJ2-1	NA	TRBV9	TGTGCCAGCAGCTTTGGACTAGCCTACAATGAGCAGTTCTTC	CASSFGLAYNEQFF
NA	TRBJ1-2	once	TRBV6-5	TGTGCCAGCAGTCCCGGAGATGGCTACACCTTC	CASSPGDGYTF
NA	TRBJ1-6	NA	TRBV7-9	TGTGCCAGCAGCCCCCGGTGGGATTCACCCCTCCACTTT	CASSPRWDSPLHF
TRBD1	TRBJ2-7	NA	TRBV7-2	TGTGCCAGCAGCTTACGCGTGGACAGGCGCTCCTACGAGCAGTACTTC	CASSLRVDRRSYEQYF
TRBD1	TRBJ1-1	NA	TRBV27	TGTGCCAGCAGTTTCCAGGGGGCGAAGGTGAACACTGAAGCTTTCTTT	CASSFQGAKVNTEAFF
TRBD1	TRBJ1-5	NA	TRBV15	TGTGCCACCAGGGAACAGGGGCAAGCTCCAAATCAGCCCCAGCATTTT	CATREQGQAPNQPQHF
NA	TRBJ1-3	NA	TRBV27	TGTGCCAGCAGTCTCGCCTGGCAGGGATCTGGAAACACCATATATTTT	CASSLAWQGSGNTIYF
NA	TRBJ2-3	NA	TRBV6-4	TGTGCCAGCAGTGAGGGACATCTGGGAGATACGCAGTATTTT	CASSEGHLGDTQYF
TRBD2	TRBJ2-1	NA	TRBV2	TGTGCCAGCAGTGACCCCCCCCTAGCGGCGTACAATGAGCAGTTCTTC	CASSDPPLAAYNEQFF
NA	TRBJ2-5	NA	TRBV5-1	TGCGCCAGCAGCCCGGGCCGGGTCCTAACCCCAGAGACCCAGTACTTC	CASSPGRVLTPETQYF
NA	TRBJ1-1	NA	TRBV5-1	TGCGCCAGCAGCGCGGTGAACACTGAAGCTTTCTTT	CASSAVNTEAFF
NA	TRBJ2-7	NA	TRBV7-2	TGTGCCAGCAGAGAGTCCGGGGGGCGGTACGAGCAGTACTTC	CASRESGGRYEQYF
NA	TRBJ2-5	NA	TRBV30	TGTGCCTGGAAGGGGGAAGAGACCCAGTACTTC	CAWKGEETQYF
NA	TRBJ2-3	NA	TRBV6-5	TGTGCCAGCAGCTCAGGGGAAGGGGGTACGCAGTATTTT	CASSSGEGGTQYF
TRBD1	TRBJ1-4	once	TRBV18	TGTGCCAGCTCACAACGGGGAATCTCGGGACAGGGGAATGAAAAACTGTTTTTT	CASSQRGISGQGNEKLFF
TRBD1	TRBJ1-3	NA	TRBV28	TGTGCCAGCAGCTTGACAGGGACCGGAAACACCATATATTTT	CASSLTGTGNTIYF
TRBD2	TRBJ2-5	few	TRBV10-1	TGCGCCAGACTAGCGGGGTTGGAGTACTTC	CARLAGLEYF
NA	TRBJ2-2	NA	TRBV18	TGTGCCAGCTCACCGGGGACTGACACCGGGGAGCTGTTTTTT	CASSPGTDTGELFF
NA	TRBJ2-3	NA	TRBV6-6	TGTGCCAGCAGTTACTCGTTTAGCGGAACAGATACGCAGTATTTT	CASSYSFSGTDTQYF
NA	TRBJ2-7	NA	TRBV21-1	TGTGCCAGCAGCCATAGCATGGGAAACGAGCAGTACTTC	CASSHSMGNEQYF
NA	TRBJ2-7	NA	TRBV7-2	TGTGCCAGCAGCTTGGCCCGGAGGGTATACTTC	CASSLARRVYF
NA	TRBJ1-3	NA	TRBV6-1	TGTGCCAGCAGTGAACAGATCCTTACCTCTTCTGGAAACACCATATATTTT	CASSEQILTSSGNTIYF
NA	TRBJ1-5	NA	TRBV6-5	TGTGCCAGCAGTTGGGACAGCAATCAGCCCCAGCATTTT	CASSWDSNQPQHF
TRBD2	TRBJ2-1	NA	TRBV7-3	TGTGCCAGCAGCTCGGGACTAGCGGACAATGAGCAGTTCTTC	CASSSGLADNEQFF
NA	TRBJ1-1	NA	TRBV6-6	TGTGCCAGCAGTCCGGGACAGAACACTGAAGCTTTCTTT	CASSPGQNTEAFF
NA	TRBJ1-2	NA	TRBV5-6	TGTGCCAGCAGCTTAGGAGATCTGGGCTATGGCTACACCTTC	CASSLGDLGYGYTF
TRBD1	TRBJ2-5	once	TRBV7-9	TGTGCCAGCAGCTTATCCGTCGGGACAGGGTCCCAGGAGACCCAGTACTTC	CASSLSVGTGSQETQYF
TRBD1	TRBJ2-5	few	TRBV4-2	TGTGCCAGCAGCCAGGGGACAGGGGGAGAGACCCAGTACTTC	CASSQGTGGETQYF
TRBD1	TRBJ1-4	NA	TRBV6-5	TGTGCCAGCAGTCGAGGGACAGCAACTAATGAAAAACTGTTTTTT	CASSRGTATNEKLFF
NA	TRBJ2-7	NA	TRBV10-3	TGTGCCATCAGTGGCCCCGGAAGGAACTACGAGCAGTACTTC	CAISGPGRNYEQYF
TRBD1	TRBJ1-3	NA	TRBV5-1	TGCGCCAGCAGCTTGACAGGGGCCAACTCTGGAAACACCATATATTTT	CASSLTGANSGNTIYF
NA	TRBJ1-1	NA	TRBV9	TGTGCCAGCAGCGTAGGACCAGGGAGCACTGAAGCTTTCTTT	CASSVGPGSTEAFF
TRBD1	TRBJ1-3	NA	TRBV28	TGTGCCAGCACCCGATCGGACAGGTCGGGAAACACCATATATTTT	CASTRSDRSGNTIYF
TRBD2	TRBJ2-1	few	TRBV5-1	TGCGCCAGCAGCCCAACGGGGGGCAATGAGCAGTTCTTC	CASSPTGGNEQFF
NA	TRBJ1-3	NA	TRBV5-6	TGTGCCAGCAGCTTGAATGGAAACACCATATATTTT	CASSLNGNTIYF
TRBD1	TRBJ2-7	few	TRBV4-2	TGTGCCAGCAGCCACAGACAGGGGAGGTACGAGCAGTACTTC	CASSHRQGRYEQYF
NA	TRBJ1-2	NA	TRBV7-9	TGTGCCAGCAGCTTAGATCTCGATGGCTACACCTTC	CASSLDLDGYTF
TRBD1	TRBJ1-1	few	TRBV5-6	TGTGCCAGCAGCCCGGACAGGGCTGGGAACACTGAAGCTTTCTTT	CASSPDRAGNTEAFF
TRBD2	TRBJ2-7	NA	TRBV18	TGTGCCAGCTCACCATCTAGCGGGAACGAGCAGTACTTC	CASSPSSGNEQYF
TRBD1	TRBJ2-5	NA	TRBV10-1	TGCGCCAGCAGTGACAGGACAGGGGGCCGCCAAGAGACCCAGTACTTC	CASSDRTGGRQETQYF
TRBD1	TRBJ1-1	NA	TRBV7-2	TGTGCCAGCAGCTTTCTGGGGCAGGGGGCGAGCACTGAAGCTTTCTTT	CASSFLGQGASTEAFF
NA	TRBJ2-7	NA	TRBV19	TGTGCCAGTAGTCTAGCCTCGGCTAGCGTGGACGAGCAGTACTTC	CASSLASASVDEQYF